The 21 T cell receptor beta chains presented below share a single source sample, sequenced in a study of cytomegalovirus exposure and HLA in healthy donors. Use of 60 Vbeta and 13 Jbeta primers characterized the PCR. Profiled with immunoSEQ multiplex PCR; TCRdb holds only in-frame clones, not every one. The table counts about 39,000 clones; more than 3% lies in the top ten. Input material: PBMCs. The receptors originated from a male donor in good health and CMV-seronegative.

The V and J genes are TRBV4-2 and TRBJ2-7; D unclear. The CDR3 is made up of 14 amino acids. V was pared by 0 bases and J by 2 bases, with 8 bases between. Per the germline V gene, CDR1 is LGHNA and CDR2 is YNFKEQ. The CDR3 region is CASSQERSAYEQYF. The CDR3 DNA sequence: TGTGCCAGCAGCCAAGAACGGTCGGCCTACGAGCAGTACTTC.

The CDR3 loop reads CATSRQGDTGELFF. In DNA, the CDR3 is TGTGCCACCAGCAGACAGGGGGACACCGGGGAGCTGTTTTTT. J is TRBJ2-2 and V is TRBV15; 7 nucleotides agree with TRBD1. This CDR3 is built from 14 residues. Germline-derived CDR1 and CDR2 are LNHNV and YYDKDF (reference sequence). J lost 3 bases, V lost 2 bases, and 0 bases had no gene match. The full variable domain, with the rest looked up from reference TRBV15 and TRBJ2-2, is DAMVIQNPRYQVTQFGKPVTLSCSQTLNHNVMYWYQQKSSQAPKLLFHYYDKDFNNEADTPDNFQSRRPNTSFCFLDIRSPGLGDTAMYLCATSRQGDTGELFFGEGSRLTVL.

This chain uses TRBV9 with TRBJ1-3, with D tentatively TRBD1 (5 bases). V shed 0 bases and J shed 0 bases, with 13 bases lying between them. The CDR3 consists of 17 residues. CDR1 is SGDLS and CDR2 is YYNGEE in the germline V gene. CDR3 bases: TGTGCCAGCAGCGTAGCTACAGGACATCGCTCTGGAAACACCATATATTTT. Protein product: CASSVATGHRSGNTIYF.

This sequence joins TRBV5-4 and TRBJ2-2; D is perhaps TRBD1 (6 bases). V was trimmed by 5 bases and J by 6 bases, leaving 11 bases between them. The germline gives CDR1 SGHNT, CDR2 YYREEE (reference sequence). The CDR3 loop spans 13 amino acids. The CDR3 spells CASSLTGSGELFF. CDR3 DNA sequence: TGTGCCAGCAGTTTAACAGGGTCCGGGGAGCTGTTTTTT. The entire variable domain, with the rest obtained from reference TRBV5-4 and TRBJ2-2, is as follows: ETGVTQSPTHLIKTRGQQVTLRCSSQSGHNTVSWYQQALGQGPQFIFQYYREEENGRGNFPPRFSGLQFPNYSSELNVNALELDDSALYLCASSLTGSGELFFGEGSRLTVL.

The genes are TRBV5-6 and TRBJ1-6; possible D gene TRBD1, 5 bases. Germline CDR1 reads SGHDT; CDR2 reads YYEEEE. Trimming removed 0 bases at V and 16 bases at J, with 8 bases between. The CDR3 covers 11 residues. The CDR3 nucleotides read TGTGCCAGCAGCTTGGGACAGACACTCCACTTT. Protein product: CASSLGQTLHF.

The V and J genes are TRBV28 and TRBJ2-7, with a possible D match to TRBD1 (7 bases). The CDR3 is 14 residues long. Trimming stripped 11 bases from V and 0 bases from J, with 17 bases between. Looked up from germline, CDR1 is MDHEN and CDR2 is SYDVKM. CDR3 amino acids: CAAGGLPSSYEQYF. The DNA of the CDR3 is TGTGCCGCAGGGGGACTCCCGAGCTCCTACGAGCAGTACTTC.

The chain recombines TRBV2 with TRBJ2-7; weak D call: TRBD1 (6 bases). V was clipped by 4 bases and J by 5 bases, with 12 bases between them. In germline, CDR1 is SNHLY, CDR2 FYNNEI. This CDR3 comprises 13 residues. CDR3 amino acids: CASSVQGINEQYF. CDR3 bases: TGTGCCAGCAGTGTACAGGGAATCAACGAGCAGTACTTC.

The chain is built from TRBV4-1 and TRBJ2-3, with 7 bases identical to TRBD2. Germline V CDR1 and CDR2: MGHRA, YSYEKL. This CDR3 contains 16 residues. V lost 1 base, J lost 6 bases, and 10 bases stayed unmatched. CDR3 sequence reads: CASSQVEQRGGDTQYF. In nucleotides, the CDR3 is TGCGCCAGCAGCCAAGTGGAGCAGCGGGGCGGCGATACGCAGTATTTT.

The genes are TRBV4-1 and TRBJ1-6, with a tentative D call TRBD1 (6 bases). Germline lookup yields CDR1 MGHRA and CDR2 YSYEKL. The CDR3 is 16 amino acids. Trimming took 3 bases from V and 8 from J, leaving 17 bases between them. The CDR3 nucleotides read TGCGCCAGCAGCCAGATAAGGGGACAAGCAGATTCACCCCTCCACTTT. Translated, it gives CASSQIRGQADSPLHF.

The CDR3 region is CASSYSSRQETQYF. As DNA, the CDR3 is TGTGCCAGCAGTTACTCTTCCAGACAAGAGACCCAGTACTTC. The chain links TRBV6-6 to TRBJ2-5, with D uncertain. This CDR3 contains 14 residues. Germline assignment: CDR1 MNHNY and CDR2 SVGAGI (reference sequence). V shed 0 bases and J shed 2 bases, with 7 bases lying between them.

The chain joins TRBV6-5 to TRBJ2-7; 8 nucleotides match TRBD1. V dropped 8 bases and J dropped 2; count of bases not matched to a gene: 5. This CDR3 region has 13 residues. Per the germline V gene, CDR1 is MNHEY and CDR2 is SVGAGI. The CDR3 sequence: CASGSGGAYEQYF. The CDR3 DNA reads as TGTGCCAGCGGGTCAGGGGGCGCCTACGAGCAGTACTTC.

The chain joins TRBV2 to TRBJ2-5, with TRBD1 as a possible D gene (5 bases). Germline CDR1 is SNHLY and CDR2 is FYNNEI. Trimming cost V 2 bases and J 3 bases, with 10 bases left between them. The length of the CDR3 is 14 residues. In DNA form, the CDR3 reads TGTGCCAGCAGTGAACGGACACGGGAAGAGACCCAGTACTTC. Translation: CASSERTREETQYF.

This chain links TRBV19 with TRBJ1-1, with D uncertain. Germline CDR1 reads LNHDA; CDR2 reads SQIVND (reference sequence). V was trimmed by 5 bases and J by 11 bases, leaving 21 bases between them. This CDR3 is built from 14 residues. Here the CDR3 DNA reads TGTGCCAGTAGTCCAGGCCCGGTCCTCGGAAGGGCTTTCTTT. It translates to CASSPGPVLGRAFF. Full variable domain (rest looked up from reference TRBV19 and TRBJ1-1): DGGITQSPKYLFRKEGQNVTLSCEQNLNHDAMYWYRQDPGQGLRLIYYSQIVNDFQKGDIAEGYSVSREKKESFPLTVTSAQKNPTAFYLCASSPGPVLGRAFFGQGTRLTVV.

The chain joins TRBV28 to TRBJ2-3; no clear D gene. CDR3 length: 12 residues. From germline, CDR1 is MDHEN and CDR2 SYDVKM. Trimming pared 6 bases from V and 4 bases from J, leaving 8 bases between. As DNA, the CDR3 is TGTGCCAGCAGGAAAGCCCCAGATACGCAGTATTTT. It translates to CASRKAPDTQYF.

The V call is TRBV19, the J call TRBJ1-5, with D unclear. The CDR3 has 14 residues. The V gene lost 3 bases and the J gene lost 3 bases, with 9 bases spanning the gap. Per germline, CDR1 LNHDA and CDR2 SQIVND (reference sequence). CDR3 protein: CASSMRGSNQPQHF. CDR3 sequence (DNA): TGTGCCAGTAGTATGCGAGGGTCCAATCAGCCCCAGCATTTT.

This sequence joins TRBV10-1 and TRBJ1-2, with D perhaps matching TRBD1 (5 bases). Trimming took off 8 bases at V and 5 bases at J, with 15 bases between the two ends. This CDR3 is built from 13 residues. The germline V gene has CDR1 WNHNN and CDR2 SYGVQD (reference sequence). The CDR3 region is CASSRGVTYGYTF. In DNA, the CDR3 is TGCGCCAGCTCCCGGGGGGTAACTTATGGCTACACCTTC.

This chain connects TRBV7-2 to TRBJ1-1; 11 bases map to TRBD1. Germline V CDR1 and CDR2: SGHTA, FQGNSA. This CDR3 region has 16 residues. V trimming: 4 bases; J trimming: 4 bases; junction bases outside the gene matches: 8. The chain's CDR3 is CASSSWGQGDITEAFF. DNA for the CDR3: TGTGCCAGCAGCTCCTGGGGACAGGGGGACATCACTGAAGCTTTCTTT.

This rearrangement joins TRBV7-9 to TRBJ2-2; D perhaps matches TRBD2 (5 bases). Germline V gene sequence: CDR1 SEHNR, CDR2 FQNEAQ (reference sequence). The CDR3 spans 13 residues. Trimming pared 2 bases from V and 6 bases from J, leaving 7 bases between. The CDR3 nucleotides are TGTGCCAGCAGCTTAAACGGGGCCGGGGAGCTGTTTTTT. Protein sequence: CASSLNGAGELFF.

This chain connects TRBV7-9 to TRBJ2-1; 10 nucleotides agree with TRBD2. This CDR3 comprises 17 residues. The V gene's germline CDR1 is SEHNR and CDR2 FQNEAQ (reference sequence). V lost 2 bases to trimming and J lost 1 base; unmatched junction nucleotides: 5. The CDR3 DNA reads as TGTGCCAGCAGCTTAACGGCTAGCGGGGGATCCTACAATGAGCAGTTCTTC. The encoded protein is CASSLTASGGSYNEQFF.

The chain couples TRBV27 to TRBJ1-2; D remains unclear. The CDR3 is made up of 15 amino acids. V was clipped by 3 bases and J by 4 bases, with 15 bases between them. CDR1 MNHEY and CDR2 SMNVEV come from the germline V gene (reference sequence). CDR3 in DNA: TGTGCCAGCAGTTTGTCGTGGCAGGCCCTCTATGGCTACACCTTC. Translating it yields CASSLSWQALYGYTF.

About this clone itself: The identical CDR3 is also encoded by other nucleotide sequences in the sample. The rearrangement links TRBV7-8 to TRBJ1-1, with TRBD1 matching over 8 bases. The CDR3 consists of 15 residues. The germline CDR1 and CDR2 sequences are SGHVS and FQNEAQ. V lost 0 bases to trimming and J lost 6 bases; unmatched junction nucleotides: 6. CDR3 DNA sequence: TGTGCCAGCAGCTTAGCCGGACAGGGTACCTCTGAAGCTTTCTTT. Translation gives CASSLAGQGTSEAFF.